The clone carrying this TCR beta chain appeared a single time. Antigen unknown. Additional DNA sequences in this sample encode the identical CDR3. Between the trimmed V and J ends, which lost 6 bases and 0 bases, there was a span of 9 bases. Germline lookup yields CDR1 MDHEN and CDR2 SYDVKM. The CDR3 sequence is 13 residues long. Method: immunoSEQ multiplex PCR; TCRdb's copy keeps in-frame clones and lacks some. The sample contains just over 2,000,000 clones, over 85% of which appear only once. Only CD45RO-negative cells positively selected for CCR7 counted as naive CD8 cells, so terminally differentiated effector memory CD45RA+ cells were excluded. The sample originates from a study of shared clonotypes between healthy human individuals. Study information: Each donor contributed plates that comprised three CD4 naive, three CD4 memory, two CD8 naive and one CD8 memory.

Points from the study as a whole: Shared clonotypes across all four donors exceeded non-shared ones in generation probability. Richness estimates generally favored naive over memory subsets.

This chain joins TRBV28 and TRBJ2-7; D call uncertain. The sequenced material came from naive CD8+ T cells sorted from blood. This receptor was obtained from a man between 18 and 35 years old in good health. This chain's CDR3 is CASSLNPSYEQYF. The CDR3 nucleotides are TGTGCCAGCAGCCTTAACCCCTCCTACGAGCAGTACTTC.